This note documents a single T cell receptor (beta chain) sequence. Antigen: not known. The CDR3 consists of 15 residues. Per germline, CDR1 MNHNS and CDR2 SASEGT. The V and J ends lost 6 bases and 3 bases respectively, with 15 bases between them. Generated by immunoSEQ multiplex PCR, the TCRdb table keeps only in-frame clones and is missing some. The data show some 150,000 clones, about 87% seen once. These donors were members of the roughly 120-subject validation cohort, a group separate from the approximately 670-subject first cohort. The sample belongs to a study of cytomegalovirus exposure and HLA in healthy donors. Across the whole study: The same platform used for the 500 to 850 first-cohort repertoires was also used for the approximately 120 validation repertoires, as a later analysis reported. Study-wide points: Some TCR beta chains (roughly 160 of them) were listed as cytomegalovirus-associated.

Material: PBMCs. The chain joins TRBV6-1 to TRBJ1-5; D not certain. This clonotype was obtained from a woman in her thirties in good health and CMV-seronegative. The CDR3 sequence: CASSIEPLDNQPQHF. CDR3 nucleotides: TGTGCCAGCAGCATTGAACCGTTAGACAATCAGCCCCAGCATTTT.